This T cell receptor beta chain was sequenced for a study of cytomegalovirus exposure and HLA in healthy donors (dated by TCRdb to about 2017). About the full investigation: According to a later analysis, the roughly 130 validation repertoires were produced on the same platform as the 666 repertoires of the first cohort. The study aimed to test whether signatures of past pathogen exposure could be identified by cataloging public T cell receptors. A separate validation cohort of over 95 different subjects was used in addition to the roughly 720-subject first cohort. To predict cytomegalovirus infection status, the study brought together high-throughput TCR immunosequencing, statistical association of individual TCRs with disease status, and machine learning. Study-wide conclusions, independent of this receptor: In the study, about 150 TCR beta chains were listed as associated with cytomegalovirus. In vitro tests confirmed that a few of the cytomegalovirus-associated TCR beta chains recognize cytomegalovirus antigens. According to the authors, the approach could potentially be generalized to other disease states and immunological phenotypes. Across donors, most TCR sequences were observed very rarely, whereas some public TCRs were present in many individuals. The classifier was reported to diagnose cytomegalovirus status with high specificity and sensitivity in both the original cohort and the validation cohort. A later analysis found that TCRs clustered in the first cohort also tended to co-occur in the 120 validation repertoires, with more than 90% of cluster scores above 0. A later analysis had no HLA typing for the validation cohort, so co-occurrence there was scored across all 110 or so repertoires.

Libraries were constructed by the immunoSEQ multiplex PCR assay. For the original study's pipeline: To diagnose cytomegalovirus status from the catalog of TCR beta chain sequences, a statistical classification framework was built. TCRdb holds this immuneACCESS table with in-frame rearrangements only. Some clones are missing; in checked studies, unresolved V genes explain under half, and the rest has no known cause. That table supplies the V and J calls and clone size; D and trimming were determined from the DNA. Present in this sample are more than 110,000 clones, roughly 88% of which were seen just once. Clones ranked in the top ten supply around 8% of the sample. V loses 0 bases, J loses 7 bases, and the germline ends lie 16 bases apart. There are 16 amino acids in the CDR3, from cysteine to phenylalanine inclusive. Only CDR3 DNA remains: 48 bases, in frame from the first base. The germline V gene supplies CDR1 SGHRS and CDR2 YFSETQ.

Separate from the roughly 700-subject first cohort, the validation cohort of roughly 130 subjects was the group to which the donors belonged. Concerning this clone: Its antigen has not been determined. Per-base quality was not reported, and no clone a single base away is much larger than it.

Sequences were obtained from PBMCs. The TCR originated in a woman aged 18-30 years in good health and CMV-seropositive. The chain is encoded by TRBV5-1 joined to TRBJ2-2; the D gene is possibly TRBD2, with 6 bases matching. The CDR3 amino acid sequence is: CASSLAGGTLNGELFF. The nucleotide sequence is given as TGCGCCAGCAGCTTGGCCGGCGGGACGTTGAACGGGGAGCTGTTTTTT.